The source of this T cell receptor beta chain is a study of blood T cell repertoires in COVID-19 (dated by TCRdb to 2018 to 2020). Background on the whole study: Samples covering the acute and convalescent phases of COVID-19 were provided by collaborators in the United States, Italy and Spain. The repertoires were released in a freely available public database intended as a resource for research on the immune response to SARS-CoV-2. A de-identified subject ID, COVID-19 status, age in years and sex were almost always included in the sample metadata. Where available, HLA class I and class II types were taken from metadata supplied by the sample provider and were not determined by assay-based typing. The dataset comprised deeply sampled blood TCRbeta repertoires from subjects exposed to, actively infected with, or recovered from COVID-19. The material from the prospective study consisted of cDNA or gDNA derived from T cells, B-cell-depleted T cells, or PBMCs. Samples were obtained from the ongoing ImmuneRACE study (first 160 participants) and from 1,254 subjects provided by 6 global collaborators. What the study reported, not specific to this receptor: Clinical and demographic metadata were provided uncurated, with the amount varying by source and participant.

Including the terminal cysteine and phenylalanine, the CDR3 comprises 14 residues. Of all the DNA, just the CDR3 is kept, 42 bases in frame from base 1. V is shortened by 2 bases, J by 5 bases, and the region joining them spans 16 bases. Looking up the germline V gene yields CDR1 SQVTM and CDR2 ANQGSEA. The immunoSEQ Assay, a bias-controlled multiplex PCR, was used to amplify TCRbeta CDR3 regions from genomic DNA. The study's processing was this. Within the assay, amplification of reference gene primers was used to estimate how many nucleated cells each sample contained. To quantify the absolute abundance of each unique TCRbeta CDR3 rearrangement, sequence reads were collapsed and filtered. For each sample, productive Simpson clonality was calculated as the square root of Simpson's diversity index over productive rearrangements. TCRdb retrieved this table from immuneACCESS and kept in-frame rearrangements only. Not all clones are present; in checked studies, unresolved V genes account for under half, and no reason is known for the remainder. V and J calls and clone size are given by that table; D and trimming were obtained from the DNA. Here the sample has fewer than 350,000 clones; approximately 91% occur a single time. Approximately 8.5% of the sample comes from the top ten.

On this clone itself: Its cognate antigen has yet to be identified. No per-base quality is available; no much larger clone lies one base away.

The collaborating institutions used their own protocols to collect whole blood in K2EDTA tubes. For TCRbeta analysis, collaborators shipped samples as frozen whole blood, isolated PBMCs, or DNA extracted from either of those sample types. The specimen sequenced was peripheral blood. This sequence originates from a young man with active or convalescent COVID-19. Rearrangement joined TRBV29-1 to TRBJ2-7; TRBD1 is perhaps the D gene, given 6 matching bases. The DNA reads TGCAGCGTTGAAAGTACAGGGATGGCAAACGAGCAGTACTTC. This translates into CSVESTGMANEQYF.